The 6 T cell receptor beta chains presented below share a single source sample, sequenced in a study of tumor-infiltrating lymphocytes in primary liver carcinoma. TCR beta cDNA was prepared out of 500 ng total RNA by means of a constant-region primer. Employing slightly modified ARM-PCR, three nested multiplex PCR rounds were run, and these gave rise to the TCR beta libraries. The opening two PCR rounds, approximately 10 cycles each, paired TRBV1-TRBV30 forward primers with a C-beta reverse primer. A single record per CDR3 protein comes from TCRdb applying MiXCR to the multiplex PCR reads. The sample yields roughly 80,000 distinct CDR3 sequences, approximately 70% seen once. It was from around 20-30 mg of unsorted bulk tissue that RNA and DNA were co-extracted. The sequenced sample was tumor-adjacent normal liver tissue. These TCRs come from a man aged 35 to 55 with primary liver carcinoma and hepatitis B virus infection.

The chain joins TRBV6-1 to TRBJ2-7; no firm D call. Trimming left V 5 bases short and J 3 bases short, with 17 bases between. There are 15 residues in the CDR3. Germline lookup yields CDR1 MNHNS and CDR2 SASEGT. The CDR3 here is CASSPGISRHYEQYF. The CDR3, as DNA: TGTGCCAGCAGTCCCGGAATTAGCAGGCACTACGAGCAGTACTTC.

On this clonotype itself: With a much larger clone just one base away, this may be a read error. The rearrangement links TRBV7-9 to TRBJ2-5; D is undetermined. The CDR3 spans 15 residues. V was clipped by 5 bases and J by 1 base, with 14 bases between them. The germline gives CDR1 SEHNR, CDR2 FQNEAQ (reference sequence). CDR3 coding DNA: TGTGCCAGCAGCCAATTAGGGAAGTTCCAAGAGACCCAGTACTTC. Translation gives CASSQLGKFQETQYF.

This clonotype was seen ten or more times. V and J are TRBV30 and TRBJ2-1, with 7 bases that match TRBD1. The ends lost 2 bases at V and 0 bases at J; junction bases unmatched: 7. Germline loops: CDR1 GTSNPN, CDR2 SVGIG (reference sequence). The length of the CDR3 is 16 residues. CDR3 nucleotide sequence: TGTGCCTGGAGTCCAATCCGGGACAGCTCCTACAATGAGCAGTTCTTC. It translates to CAWSPIRDSSYNEQFF.

This clonotype is medium-sized in the sample. The rearrangement links TRBV11-2 to TRBJ1-4, with a possible D match to TRBD1 (5 bases). Germline-derived CDR1 and CDR2 are SGHAT and FQNNGV. V lost 0 bases and J lost 2, with 7 bases in between. This CDR3 contains 15 residues. CDR3 amino acids: CASSLEGTTNEKLFF. DNA for the CDR3: TGTGCCAGCAGCTTAGAGGGGACGACTAATGAAAAACTGTTTTTT.

On this clonotype: No conserved phenylalanine or tryptophan ends this CDR3, so it is likely a read error. The V and J genes are TRBV10-3 and TRBJ2-3; D might be TRBD1 (5 bases). The germline V gene encodes CDR1 ENHRY and CDR2 SYGVKD. The CDR3 has 13 residues. The CDR3 reads CASRLLATDTQYY. As DNA, the CDR3 is TGTGCCTCGCGCCTTCTGGCGACAGATACACAGTATTAT.

With regard to this clonotype: One end of the junction is discordant with germline, which a read error may explain. The chain recombines TRBV10-2 with TRBJ1-2; maybe TRBD1 (5 bases). Germline V gene sequence: CDR1 WSHSY, CDR2 SAAADI. The CDR3 sequence is 21 residues long. CDR3 residues: CTSSEGLVSGGSRRLGYGYTF. The CDR3 nucleotides read TGCACCAGCAGTGAAGGCTTAGTGTCGGGGGGTAGTCGAAGATTGGGTTATGGCTACACCTTC.